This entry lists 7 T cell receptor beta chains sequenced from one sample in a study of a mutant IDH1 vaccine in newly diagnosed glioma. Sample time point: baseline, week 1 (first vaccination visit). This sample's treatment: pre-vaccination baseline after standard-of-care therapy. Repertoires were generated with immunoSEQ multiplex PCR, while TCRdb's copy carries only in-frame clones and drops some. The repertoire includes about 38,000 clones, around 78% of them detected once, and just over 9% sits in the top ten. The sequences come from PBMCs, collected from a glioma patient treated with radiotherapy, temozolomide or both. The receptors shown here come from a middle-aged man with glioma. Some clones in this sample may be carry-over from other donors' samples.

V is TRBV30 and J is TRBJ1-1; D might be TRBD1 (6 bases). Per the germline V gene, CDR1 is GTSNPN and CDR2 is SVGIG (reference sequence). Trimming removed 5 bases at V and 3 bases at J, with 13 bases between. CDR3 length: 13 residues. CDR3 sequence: CAWEGGADTEAFF. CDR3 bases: TGTGCCTGGGAGGGGGGCGCGGACACTGAAGCTTTCTTT. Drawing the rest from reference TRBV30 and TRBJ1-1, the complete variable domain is SQTIHQWPATLVQPVGSPLSLECTVEGTSNPNLYWYRQAAGRGLQLLFYSVGIGQISSEVPQNLSASRPQDRQFILSSKKLLLSDSGFYLCAWEGGADTEAFFGQGTRLTVV.

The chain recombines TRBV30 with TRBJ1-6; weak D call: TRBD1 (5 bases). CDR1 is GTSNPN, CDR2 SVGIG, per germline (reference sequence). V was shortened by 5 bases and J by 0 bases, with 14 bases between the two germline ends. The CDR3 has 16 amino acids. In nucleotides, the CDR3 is TGTGCCTGGGGGCTCGGGGCGAGCTCCTATAATTCACCCCTCCACTTT. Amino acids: CAWGLGASSYNSPLHF.

The CDR3 sequence: CASSSRGTGVYEQYF. DNA for the CDR3: TGTGCCAGCAGCTCCCGCGGGACAGGGGTTTACGAGCAGTACTTC. The J gene is TRBJ2-7, the V gene TRBV11-2; 10 bases fit TRBD1. This CDR3 comprises 15 residues. J lost 4 bases, V lost 4 bases, and 7 bases had no gene match. Germline CDR1 is SGHAT and CDR2 is FQNNGV.

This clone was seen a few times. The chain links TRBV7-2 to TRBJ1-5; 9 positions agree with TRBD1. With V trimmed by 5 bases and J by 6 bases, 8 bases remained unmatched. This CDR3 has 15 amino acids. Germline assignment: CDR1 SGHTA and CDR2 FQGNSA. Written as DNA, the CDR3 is TGTGCCAGCAGCCCACAGGGGGCGTCGGGTCAGCCCCAGCATTTT. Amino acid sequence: CASSPQGASGQPQHF.

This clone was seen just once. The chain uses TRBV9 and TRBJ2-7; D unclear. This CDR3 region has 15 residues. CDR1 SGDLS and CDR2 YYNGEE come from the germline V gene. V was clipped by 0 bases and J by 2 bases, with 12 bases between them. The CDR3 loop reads CASSVAYAGTYEQYF. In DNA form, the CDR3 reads TGTGCCAGCAGCGTAGCCTATGCCGGTACCTACGAGCAGTACTTC.

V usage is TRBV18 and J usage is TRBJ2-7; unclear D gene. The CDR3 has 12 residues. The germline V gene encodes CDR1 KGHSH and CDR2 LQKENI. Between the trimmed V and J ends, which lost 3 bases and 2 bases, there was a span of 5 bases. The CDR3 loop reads CASSPGTYEQYF. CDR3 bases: TGTGCCAGCTCACCGGGGACCTACGAGCAGTACTTC.

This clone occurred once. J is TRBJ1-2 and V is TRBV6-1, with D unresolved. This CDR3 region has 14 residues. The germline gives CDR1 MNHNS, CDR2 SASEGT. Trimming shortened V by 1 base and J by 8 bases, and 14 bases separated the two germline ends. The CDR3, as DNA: TGTGCCAGCAGTGAAGGGTCTTCAGGATGGGGCTACACCTTC. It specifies CASSEGSSGWGYTF.